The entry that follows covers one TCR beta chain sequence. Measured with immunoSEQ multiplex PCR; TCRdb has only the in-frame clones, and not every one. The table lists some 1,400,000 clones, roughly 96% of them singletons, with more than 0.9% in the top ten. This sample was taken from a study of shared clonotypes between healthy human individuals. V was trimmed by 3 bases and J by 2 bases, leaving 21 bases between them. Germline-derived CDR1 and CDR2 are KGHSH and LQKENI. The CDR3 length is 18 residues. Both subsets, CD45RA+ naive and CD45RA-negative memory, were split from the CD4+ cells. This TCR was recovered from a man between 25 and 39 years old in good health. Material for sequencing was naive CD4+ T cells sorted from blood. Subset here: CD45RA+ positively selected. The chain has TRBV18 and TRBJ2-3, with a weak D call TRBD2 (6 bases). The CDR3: CASSPLHGSSPTTDTQYF. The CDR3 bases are TGTGCCAGCTCACCGTTGCACGGGAGTTCCCCCACCACAGATACGCAGTATTTT. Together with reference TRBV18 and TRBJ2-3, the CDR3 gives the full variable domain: NAGVMQNPRHLVRRRGQEARLRCSPMKGHSHVYWYRQLPEEGLKFMVYLQKENIIDESGMPKERFSAEFPKEGPSILRIQQVVRGDSAAYFCASSPLHGSSPTTDTQYFGPGTRLTVL.